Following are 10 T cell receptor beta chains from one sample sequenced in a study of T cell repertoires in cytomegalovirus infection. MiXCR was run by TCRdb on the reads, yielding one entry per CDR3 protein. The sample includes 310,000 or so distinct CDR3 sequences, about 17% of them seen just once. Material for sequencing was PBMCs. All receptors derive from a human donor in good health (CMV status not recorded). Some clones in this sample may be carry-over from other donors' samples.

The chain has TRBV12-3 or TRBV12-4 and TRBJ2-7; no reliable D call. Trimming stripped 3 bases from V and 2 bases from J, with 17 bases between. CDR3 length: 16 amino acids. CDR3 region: CASSLGMSYNTYEQYF. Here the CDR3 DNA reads TGTGCCAGCAGTTTGGGTATGTCATACAATACCTACGAGCAGTACTTC.

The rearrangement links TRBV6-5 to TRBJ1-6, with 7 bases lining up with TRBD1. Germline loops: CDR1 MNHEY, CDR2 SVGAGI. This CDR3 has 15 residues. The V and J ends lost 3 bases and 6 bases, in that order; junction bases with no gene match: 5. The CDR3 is CASSYGTEPNSPLHF. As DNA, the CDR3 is TGTGCCAGCAGTTATGGGACAGAGCCTAATTCACCCCTCCACTTT.

The CDR3 sequence: CATSDVVYEQYF. The CDR3 nucleotides are TGTGCCACCAGTGATGTGGTTTACGAGCAGTACTTC. The rearrangement uses TRBV24-1 and TRBJ2-7; D ambiguous. Trimming cost V 3 bases and J 4 bases, with 6 bases left between them. This CDR3 contains 12 residues. Per germline, CDR1 KGHDR and CDR2 SFDVKD.

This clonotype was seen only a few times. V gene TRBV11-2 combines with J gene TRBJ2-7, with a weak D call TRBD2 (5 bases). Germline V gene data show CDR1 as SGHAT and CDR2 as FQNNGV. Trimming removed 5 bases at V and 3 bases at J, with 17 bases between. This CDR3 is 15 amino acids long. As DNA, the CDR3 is TGTGCCAGCAGCCCGGCGGGTACCGGATACTACGAGCAGTACTTC. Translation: CASSPAGTGYYEQYF.

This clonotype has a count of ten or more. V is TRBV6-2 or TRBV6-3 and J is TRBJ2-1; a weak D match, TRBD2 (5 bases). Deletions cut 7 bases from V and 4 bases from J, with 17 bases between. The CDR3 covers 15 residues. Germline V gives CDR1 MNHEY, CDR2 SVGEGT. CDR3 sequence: CASNSPREFYNEQFF. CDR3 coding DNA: TGTGCCAGCAACTCCCCTCGGGAATTTTACAATGAGCAGTTCTTC.

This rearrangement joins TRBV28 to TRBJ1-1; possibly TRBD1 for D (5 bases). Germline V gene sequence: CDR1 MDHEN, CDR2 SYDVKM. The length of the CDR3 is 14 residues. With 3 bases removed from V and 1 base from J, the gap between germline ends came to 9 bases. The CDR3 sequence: CASSFGAPNTEAFF. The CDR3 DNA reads TGTGCCAGCAGTTTCGGGGCGCCGAACACTGAAGCTTTCTTT.

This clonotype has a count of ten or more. The CDR3 region is CASSLLAGTVYGYTF. CDR3 DNA sequence: TGTGCCAGCAGCCTCTTGGCAGGGACGGTTTATGGCTACACCTTC. The chain recombines TRBV7-2 with TRBJ1-2, with D maybe TRBD1 (5 bases). The V gene's germline CDR1 is SGHTA and CDR2 FQGNSA. The CDR3 spans 15 residues. Trimming removed 5 bases at V and 5 bases at J, with 18 bases between. Full variable domain (missing parts from reference TRBV7-2 and TRBJ1-2): GAGVSQSPSNKVTEKGKDVELRCDPISGHTALYWYRQSLGQGLEFLIYFQGNSAPDKSGLPSDRFSAERTGGSVSTLTIQRTQQEDSAVYLCASSLLAGTVYGYTFGSGTRLTVV.

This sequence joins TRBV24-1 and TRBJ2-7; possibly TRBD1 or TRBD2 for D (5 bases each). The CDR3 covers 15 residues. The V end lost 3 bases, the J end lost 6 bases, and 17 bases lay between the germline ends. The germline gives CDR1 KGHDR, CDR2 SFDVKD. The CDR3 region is CATSDAPGTISEQYF. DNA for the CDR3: TGTGCCACCAGTGATGCCCCCGGGACGATTAGCGAGCAGTACTTC.

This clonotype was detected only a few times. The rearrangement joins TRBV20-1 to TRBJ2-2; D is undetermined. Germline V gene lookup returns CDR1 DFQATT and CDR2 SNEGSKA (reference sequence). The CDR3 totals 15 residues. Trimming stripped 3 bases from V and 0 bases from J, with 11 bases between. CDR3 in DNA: TGCAGTGCTAGCGGACCGGCCGCGAACACCGGGGAGCTGTTTTTT. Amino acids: CSASGPAANTGELFF.

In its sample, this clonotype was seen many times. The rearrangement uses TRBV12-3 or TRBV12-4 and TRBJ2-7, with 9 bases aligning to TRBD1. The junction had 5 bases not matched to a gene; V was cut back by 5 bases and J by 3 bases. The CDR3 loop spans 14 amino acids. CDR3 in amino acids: CASSGDRALYEQYF. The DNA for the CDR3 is TGTGCCAGCAGTGGGGACAGGGCCCTCTACGAGCAGTACTTC.